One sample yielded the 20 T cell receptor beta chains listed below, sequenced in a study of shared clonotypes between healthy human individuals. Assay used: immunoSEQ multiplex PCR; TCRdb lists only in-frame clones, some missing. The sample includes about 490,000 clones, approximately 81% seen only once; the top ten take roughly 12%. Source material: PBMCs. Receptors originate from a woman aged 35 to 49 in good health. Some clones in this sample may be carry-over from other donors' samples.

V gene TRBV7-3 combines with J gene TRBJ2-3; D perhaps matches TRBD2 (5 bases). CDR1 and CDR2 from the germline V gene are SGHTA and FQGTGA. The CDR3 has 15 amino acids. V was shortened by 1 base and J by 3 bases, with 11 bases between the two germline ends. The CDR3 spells CASSLRASQTDTQYF. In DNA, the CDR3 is TGTGCCAGCAGCTTAAGGGCTAGCCAGACAGATACGCAGTATTTT.

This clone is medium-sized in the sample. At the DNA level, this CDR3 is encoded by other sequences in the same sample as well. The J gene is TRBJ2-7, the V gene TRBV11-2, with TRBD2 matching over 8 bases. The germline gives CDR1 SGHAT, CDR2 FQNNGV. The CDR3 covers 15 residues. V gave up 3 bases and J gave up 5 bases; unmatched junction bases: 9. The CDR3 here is CASSFQTGTRNEQYF. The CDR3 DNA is TGTGCCAGCAGCTTTCAGACCGGGACTAGGAACGAGCAGTACTTC.

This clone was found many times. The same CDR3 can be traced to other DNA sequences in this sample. CDR3 sequence: CSVESQGVNTEAFF. The CDR3 DNA sequence: TGCAGCGTTGAGAGTCAGGGGGTGAACACTGAAGCTTTCTTT. The J gene is TRBJ1-1, the V gene TRBV29-1; 7 nucleotides agree with TRBD1. This CDR3 has 14 residues. Germline V gene lookup returns CDR1 SQVTM and CDR2 ANQGSEA. The J segment lost 0 bases and the V segment lost 3 bases, leaving 4 bases of the junction unmatched.

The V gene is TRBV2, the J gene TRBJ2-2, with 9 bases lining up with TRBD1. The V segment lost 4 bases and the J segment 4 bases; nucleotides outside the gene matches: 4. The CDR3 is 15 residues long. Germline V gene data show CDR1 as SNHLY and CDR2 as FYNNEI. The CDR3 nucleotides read TGTGCCAGCAGTGGGGACAGGGTGCCCACCGGGGAGCTGTTTTTT. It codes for CASSGDRVPTGELFF.

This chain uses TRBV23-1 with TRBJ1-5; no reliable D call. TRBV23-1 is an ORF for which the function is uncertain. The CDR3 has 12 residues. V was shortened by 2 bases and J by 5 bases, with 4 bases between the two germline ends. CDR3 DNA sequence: TGCGCCAGCAGTCAACAACATCAGCCCCAGCATTTT. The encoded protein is CASSQQHQPQHF.

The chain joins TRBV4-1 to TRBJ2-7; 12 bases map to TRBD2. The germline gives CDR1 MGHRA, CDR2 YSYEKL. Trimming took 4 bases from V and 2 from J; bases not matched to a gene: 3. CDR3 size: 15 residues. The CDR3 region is CASSPGLAGTYEQYF. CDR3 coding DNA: TGCGCCAGCAGCCCCGGACTAGCGGGGACCTACGAGCAGTACTTC.

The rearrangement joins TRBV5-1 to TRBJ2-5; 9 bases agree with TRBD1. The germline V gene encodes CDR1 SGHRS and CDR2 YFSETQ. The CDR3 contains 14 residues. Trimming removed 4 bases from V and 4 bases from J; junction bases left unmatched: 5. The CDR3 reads CASSMTGGRETQYF. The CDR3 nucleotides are TGCGCCAGCAGCATGACAGGGGGGAGAGAGACCCAGTACTTC.

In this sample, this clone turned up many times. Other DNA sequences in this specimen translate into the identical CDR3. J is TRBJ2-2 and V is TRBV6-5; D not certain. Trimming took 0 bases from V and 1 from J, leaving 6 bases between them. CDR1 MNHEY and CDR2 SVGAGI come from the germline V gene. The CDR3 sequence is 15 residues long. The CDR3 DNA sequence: TGTGCCAGCAGTTACTCGACGGTGAACACCGGGGAGCTGTTTTTT. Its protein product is CASSYSTVNTGELFF.

The CDR3 loop is CAWSVLLGGTNQPQHF. CDR3 coding DNA: TGTGCCTGGAGTGTACTTTTAGGGGGCACCAATCAGCCCCAGCATTTT. This rearrangement joins TRBV30 to TRBJ1-5; 7 bases match TRBD1. Germline lookup yields CDR1 GTSNPN and CDR2 SVGIG (reference sequence). Germline trimming cut 0 bases from V and 3 bases from J; bases unmatched to any gene: 8. This CDR3 spans 16 amino acids.

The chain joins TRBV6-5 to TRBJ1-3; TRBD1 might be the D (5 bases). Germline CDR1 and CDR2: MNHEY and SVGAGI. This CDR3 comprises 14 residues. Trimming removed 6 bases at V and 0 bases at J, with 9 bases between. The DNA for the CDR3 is TGTGCCAGCAGCAGGGACGACTCTGGAAACACCATATATTTT. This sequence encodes CASSRDDSGNTIYF.

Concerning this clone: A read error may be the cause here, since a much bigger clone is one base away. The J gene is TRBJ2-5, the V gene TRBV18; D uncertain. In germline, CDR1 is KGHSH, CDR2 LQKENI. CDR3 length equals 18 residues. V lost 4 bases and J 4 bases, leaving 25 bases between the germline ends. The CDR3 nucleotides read TGTGCCAGCTCACGCTATGTGTTGGCTGTACAACCAGGAGAGACCCAGTACTTC. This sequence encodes CASSRYVLAVQPGETQYF.

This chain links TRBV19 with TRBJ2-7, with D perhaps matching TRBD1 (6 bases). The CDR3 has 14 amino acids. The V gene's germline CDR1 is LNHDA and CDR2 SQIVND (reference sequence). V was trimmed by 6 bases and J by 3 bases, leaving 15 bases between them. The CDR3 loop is CASRKTGTNYEQYF. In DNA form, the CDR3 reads TGTGCCAGTAGGAAAACCGGGACAAACTACGAGCAGTACTTC.

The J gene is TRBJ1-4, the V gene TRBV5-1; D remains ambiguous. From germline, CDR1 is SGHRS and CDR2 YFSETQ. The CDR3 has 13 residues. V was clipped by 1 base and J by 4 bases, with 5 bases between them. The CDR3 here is CASSLQDNEKLFF. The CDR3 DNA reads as TGCGCCAGCAGCTTGCAAGATAATGAAAAACTGTTTTTT.

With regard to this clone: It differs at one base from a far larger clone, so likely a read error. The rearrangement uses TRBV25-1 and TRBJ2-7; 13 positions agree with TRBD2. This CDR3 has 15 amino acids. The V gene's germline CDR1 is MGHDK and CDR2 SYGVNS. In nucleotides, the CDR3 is TGTGCCAGCAGTGCCGGACTAGCGGGAGTCGACGAGCGGTACTTC. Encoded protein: CASSAGLAGVDERYF.

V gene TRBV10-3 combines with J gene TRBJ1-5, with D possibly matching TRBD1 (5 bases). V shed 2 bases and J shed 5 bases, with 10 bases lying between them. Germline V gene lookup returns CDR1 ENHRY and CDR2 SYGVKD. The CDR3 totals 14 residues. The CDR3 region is CAISEGGSHQPQHF. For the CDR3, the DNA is TGTGCCATCAGTGAGGGGGGGTCGCATCAGCCCCAGCATTTT.

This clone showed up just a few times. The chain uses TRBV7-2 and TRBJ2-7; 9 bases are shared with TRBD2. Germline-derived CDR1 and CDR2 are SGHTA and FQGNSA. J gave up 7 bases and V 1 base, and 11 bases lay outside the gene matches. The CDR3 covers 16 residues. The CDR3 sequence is CASSLVAGEPSAEQYF. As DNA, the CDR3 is TGTGCCAGCAGCTTAGTAGCGGGAGAGCCCAGTGCTGAGCAGTACTTC.

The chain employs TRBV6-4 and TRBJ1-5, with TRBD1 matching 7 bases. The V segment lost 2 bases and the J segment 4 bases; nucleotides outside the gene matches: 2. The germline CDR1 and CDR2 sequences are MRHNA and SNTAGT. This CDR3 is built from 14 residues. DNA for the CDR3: TGTGCCAGCAGTGACGAGGGGGCGAATCAGCCCCAGCATTTT. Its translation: CASSDEGANQPQHF.

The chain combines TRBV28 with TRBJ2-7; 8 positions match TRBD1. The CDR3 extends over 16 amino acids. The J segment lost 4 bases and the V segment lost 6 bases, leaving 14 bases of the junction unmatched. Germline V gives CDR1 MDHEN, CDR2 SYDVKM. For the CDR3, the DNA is TGTGCCAGCAGCTATGGACAGACAGGGGTTTTTTACGAGCAGTACTTC. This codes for CASSYGQTGVFYEQYF. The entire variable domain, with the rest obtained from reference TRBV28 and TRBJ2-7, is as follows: DVKVTQSSRYLVKRTGEKVFLECVQDMDHENMFWYRQDPGLGLRLIYFSYDVKMKEKGDIPEGYSVSREKKERFSLILESASTNQTSMYLCASSYGQTGVFYEQYFGPGTRLTVT.

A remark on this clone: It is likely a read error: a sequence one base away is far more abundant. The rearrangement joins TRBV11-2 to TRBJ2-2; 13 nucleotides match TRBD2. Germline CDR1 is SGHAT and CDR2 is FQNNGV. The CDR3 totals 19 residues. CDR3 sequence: CASSPRTSGSLWYTVELFF. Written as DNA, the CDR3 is TGTGCCAGCAGCCCACGGACTAGCGGGAGTCTGTGGTACACCGTGGAGCTGTTTTTT. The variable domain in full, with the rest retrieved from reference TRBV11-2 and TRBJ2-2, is EAGVAQSPRYKIIEKRQSVAFWCNPISGHATLYWYQQILGQGPKLLIQFQNNGVVDDSQLPKDRFSAERLKGVDSTLKIQPAKLEDSAVYLCASSPRTSGSLWYTVELFFGEGSRLTVL.

CDR3 sequence (DNA): TGTGCCAGCTCTGTGTTGGGGGCAGGTATTGAAGCTTTCTTT. It codes for CASSVLGAGIEAFF. V usage is TRBV2 and J usage is TRBJ1-1; D perhaps matches TRBD1 (6 bases). The CDR3 has 14 amino acids. V lost 8 bases to trimming and J lost 7 bases, with 20 bases between them. Germline V gene data show CDR1 as SNHLY and CDR2 as FYNNEI.